This is a list of T cell receptor beta chains from one sample in a study of early T cells in non-severe SARS-CoV-2 infection. TCRdb re-called the 5' RACE reads with MiXCR, one entry per CDR3 protein. This table has 71,000 or so distinct CDR3 sequences, roughly an eighth appearing once. The sequencing input was whole blood. Receptors originate from an adult who was a healthcare worker with PCR-confirmed SARS-CoV-2 infection or an uninfected control (not recorded which). CDR3s include the opening cysteine and the closing phenylalanine or tryptophan. D genes are given only for firm matches. Clone size is given for some rows only: seen once, a few or many times, or a class if the clone is expanded.

V gene	D gene	J gene	clone size	CDR3 protein	CDR3 DNA
TRBV27	.	TRBJ2-7	many	CASSFAGPYEQYF	TGTGCCAGCAGTTTCGCTGGCCCCTACGAGCAGTACTTC
TRBV3-1	.	TRBJ2-6	few	CASSQMHSGANVLTF	TGTGCCAGCAGCCAAATGCATTCTGGGGCCAACGTCCTGACTTTC
TRBV14	.	TRBJ1-1	many	CASSQDFTGRAFF	TGTGCCAGCAGCCAAGATTTCACCGGGAGAGCTTTCTTT
TRBV20-1	.	TRBJ1-2	few	CSARGGGYGYTF	TGCAGTGCTAGAGGAGGCGGCTATGGCTACACCTTC
TRBV10-3	.	TRBJ2-7	.	CAISERWHEQYF	TGTGCCATCAGTGAGCGGTGGCACGAGCAGTACTTC
TRBV5-1	TRBD1	TRBJ2-7	few	CASRDSPSYEQYF	TGCGCCAGCCGGGACAGTCCCTCCTACGAGCAGTACTTC
TRBV11-2	.	TRBJ1-4	few	CASSQQEKLFF	TGTGCCAGCAGCCAACAGGAAAAACTGTTTTTT
TRBV12-3/TRBV12-4	TRBD1	TRBJ1-6	many	CASSRTGAGDSPLHF	TGTGCCAGCAGCCGTACAGGGGCGGGTGATTCACCCCTCCACTTT
TRBV7-9	.	TRBJ1-5	few	CASSLGDTNQPQHF	TGTGCCAGCAGCTTAGGGGACACCAATCAGCCCCAGCATTTT
TRBV29-1	.	TRBJ2-7	.	CSVGKGPYEQYF	TGCAGCGTTGGTAAGGGACCCTACGAGCAGTACTTC
TRBV9	.	TRBJ2-7	.	CASSVEGRNEQYF	TGTGCCAGCAGCGTAGAGGGTAGGAACGAGCAGTACTTC
TRBV9	.	TRBJ1-4	.	CASSARLANEKLFF	TGTGCCAGCAGCGCGAGGTTGGCTAATGAAAAACTGTTTTTT
TRBV7-9	TRBD1	TRBJ1-2	.	CASSLAGQGAIGYTF	TGTGCCAGCAGCTTAGCAGGACAGGGGGCGATCGGCTACACCTTC
TRBV29-1	.	TRBJ1-1	many	CSVEAGGGTEAFF	TGCAGCGTTGAAGCCGGGGGTGGGACTGAAGCTTTCTTT
TRBV19	TRBD2	TRBJ2-7	many	CASSEASGNYEQYF	TGTGCCAGTAGTGAGGCTAGCGGAAATTACGAGCAGTACTTC
TRBV29-1	.	TRBJ1-1	few	CSVVIVTGMNTEAFF	TGCAGCGTTGTGATAGTAACGGGCATGAACACTGAAGCTTTCTTT
TRBV20-1	.	TRBJ1-5	many	CSARGVGIKPQHF	TGCAGTGCTAGAGGTGTCGGGATCAAGCCCCAGCATTTT
TRBV11-3	.	TRBJ1-1	.	CASSSSPDPGTEAFF	TGTGCCAGCAGCTCCAGCCCCGACCCCGGGACTGAAGCTTTCTTT
TRBV7-2	TRBD2	TRBJ2-5	.	CASSWKRGAQETQYF	TGTGCCAGCAGCTGGAAGCGGGGGGCCCAAGAGACCCAGTACTTC
TRBV6-6	.	TRBJ2-5	.	CASSYLRQVAQVAQYF	TGTGCCAGCAGTTACCTCCGACAGGTAGCGCAAGTGGCCCAGTACTTC
TRBV7-9	.	TRBJ2-5	.	CASSPPSAPETQYF	TGTGCCAGCAGCCCCCCTTCGGCACCGGAGACCCAGTACTTC
TRBV6-1	.	TRBJ2-1	.	CASTASYNEQFF	TGTGCCAGCACTGCTTCCTACAATGAGCAGTTCTTC
TRBV6-5	.	TRBJ2-1	few	CASSYSTPDEAVEQFF	TGTGCCAGCAGTTACTCGACCCCAGATGAGGCGGTTGAGCAGTTCTTC
TRBV12-3/TRBV12-4	TRBD1	TRBJ2-5	many	CASSPHRGWQETQYF	TGTGCCAGCAGTCCGCACAGGGGGTGGCAAGAGACCCAGTACTTC
TRBV2	.	TRBJ2-1	many	CASDEEAYNEQFF	TGTGCCAGCGATGAGGAGGCGTACAATGAGCAGTTCTTC
TRBV29-1	TRBD1	TRBJ2-3	.	CSVNRGDTDTQYF	TGCAGCGTGAACAGGGGCGACACAGATACGCAGTATTTT
TRBV20-1	TRBD2	TRBJ2-5	many	CSVQRGAQETQYF	TGCAGTGTTCAGCGGGGGGCCCAAGAGACCCAGTACTTC
TRBV7-3	TRBD2	TRBJ2-2	many	CASSLTTSTGELFF	TGTGCCAGCAGCTTAACGACTAGCACGGGGGAGCTGTTTTTT
TRBV5-1	TRBD1	TRBJ2-1	.	CASSFGTGAYNEQFF	TGCGCCAGCAGCTTCGGGACAGGGGCCTACAATGAGCAGTTCTTC
TRBV19	.	TRBJ1-2	.	CASKPGPINYGYTF	TGTGCCAGTAAACCGGGACCGATCAACTATGGCTACACCTTC
TRBV19	.	TRBJ2-5	many	CASRVNAGYQETQYF	TGTGCCAGTAGGGTAAACGCGGGGTACCAAGAGACCCAGTACTTC
TRBV2	.	TRBJ1-1	many	CACPAGAGNTEAFF	TGTGCCTGCCCGGCGGGAGCGGGGAACACTGAAGCTTTCTTT
TRBV7-9	TRBD1	TRBJ2-7	.	CASSHPGQGSEQYF	TGTGCCAGCAGCCACCCTGGACAGGGTTCCGAGCAGTACTTC
TRBV2	.	TRBJ2-6	many	CASRTASGANVLTF	TGTGCCAGCAGAACGGCATCTGGGGCCAACGTCCTGACTTTC
TRBV29-1	.	TRBJ1-2	.	CSVPEQGRRGYTF	TGCAGCGTACCGGAACAGGGCAGGAGAGGCTACACCTTC
TRBV28	.	TRBJ2-5	few	CASSFAGIDRETQYF	TGTGCCAGCAGTTTTGCAGGGATTGATCGAGAGACCCAGTACTTC
TRBV12-3/TRBV12-4	.	TRBJ2-3	.	CATTRAITDTQYF	TGTGCCACCACCCGCGCCATCACAGATACGCAGTATTTT
TRBV20-1	.	TRBJ2-5	few	CSAAGEETQYF	TGCAGTGCTGCAGGCGAAGAGACCCAGTACTTC
TRBV7-6	TRBD1	TRBJ1-1	many	CASSYRDRGTEAFF	TGTGCCAGCAGCTACCGGGACAGGGGCACTGAAGCTTTCTTT
TRBV5-5	.	TRBJ1-6	few	CASSLAGPSRGPLHF	TGTGCCAGCAGCTTGGCGGGGCCGTCGCGGGGGCCCCTCCACTTT
TRBV6-5	.	TRBJ2-1	.	CASSYRGAYNEQFF	TGTGCCAGCAGTTACCGGGGAGCCTACAATGAGCAGTTCTTC
TRBV20-1	.	TRBJ1-1	.	CSAGLNTEAFF	TGCAGTGCCGGCCTGAACACTGAAGCTTTCTTT
TRBV7-3	.	TRBJ1-2	.	CASGASVDNYGYTF	TGTGCCAGCGGGGCGAGTGTGGATAACTATGGCTACACCTTC
TRBV3-1	TRBD1	TRBJ1-1	.	CASRQTGGITEAFF	TGTGCCAGCAGGCAAACAGGGGGGATCACTGAAGCTTTCTTT
TRBV9	.	TRBJ1-2	.	CASSVGPYGYTF	TGTGCCAGCAGCGTAGGGCCCTATGGCTACACCTTC
TRBV28	.	TRBJ2-7	many	CASSLGGRGSYEQYF	TGTGCCAGCAGTTTAGGGGGAAGGGGTTCCTACGAGCAGTACTTC
TRBV2	.	TRBJ1-3	.	CASSERSITFSGNTIYF	TGTGCCAGCAGTGAACGCAGCATAACTTTCTCTGGAAACACCATATATTTT
TRBV28	.	TRBJ2-7	few	CASSIRRHEQYF	TGTGCCAGCAGCATTAGGAGACACGAGCAGTACTTC
TRBV2	.	TRBJ1-1	.	CASRIGQNTEAFF	TGTGCCAGCAGGATTGGACAGAACACTGAAGCTTTCTTT
TRBV19	TRBD2	TRBJ2-1	many	CASSIDISGGARQFF	TGTGCCAGTAGTATAGATATTAGCGGGGGGGCCCGGCAGTTCTTC
TRBV5-4	.	TRBJ2-1	.	CASSLIGYNEQFF	TGTGCCAGCAGCTTAATCGGCTACAATGAGCAGTTCTTC
TRBV28	.	TRBJ2-7	.	CASSLPQVYEQYF	TGTGCCAGCAGTTTACCTCAGGTTTACGAGCAGTACTTC
TRBV6-5	.	TRBJ1-1	.	CASTRTGGEAFF	TGTGCCAGCACACGGACGGGAGGTGAAGCTTTCTTT